This T cell receptor beta chain came from a study of blood T cell repertoires in COVID-19. In the study overall: The United States, Italy and Spain were the sources of the acute and convalescent COVID-19 samples. Sources were T cells, B-cell-depleted T cells, or PBMCs; the material itself was cDNA or gDNA.

Germline V gene sequence: CDR1 SGHTS, CDR2 YDEGEE. Trimming removed 5 bases from V and 7 bases from J; junction bases left unmatched: 12. The CDR3 is 14 amino acids. Study processing details: Amplifying reference gene primers gave estimates of nucleated cell counts. Only in-frame clones appear in the TCRdb table, and some are missing; sequencing was by immunoSEQ multiplex PCR. V, J and clone size derive from that table, while D and trimming were established from the DNA sequence. The sample carries under 80,000 clones, roughly 80% recorded once. The gene calls are TRBV5-8 and TRBJ2-7; TRBD1 agrees at 7 bases. The sequencing input was peripheral blood. This TCR was sampled from a human donor in a cohort sampled during active COVID-19. CDR3 sequence (DNA): TGTGCCAGCAGATCTCGGACAGGCCTTGGGGAGCAGTACGTC. It is translated as CASRSRTGLGEQYV.